This TCR beta chain was profiled in a study of patients and donors after allogeneic stem cell transplantation. This clonotype showed up many times. Looked up from germline, CDR1 is SGHRS and CDR2 is YFSETQ. The CDR3 length is 14 residues. The trim removed 5 bases at V and 1 base at J, leaving 3 bases unmatched. TCRdb used MiXCR to reprocess the RT-PCR reads, holding one entry per CDR3 protein. The table records more than 850,000 distinct CDR3 sequences, around 17% of them present only once. The specimen was blood, either unsorted or a sorted T cell fraction (not recorded which). The TCR comes from a human donor who was either an allogeneic HSCT recipient or a stem cell or donor lymphocyte infusion donor (not recorded which). It is not recorded whose cells these are; they may come from a transplant donor. This chain joins TRBV5-1 and TRBJ2-7; 10 positions agree with TRBD2. CDR3 region: CASRTTSGSYEQYF. The CDR3 coding sequence is TGCGCCAGCAGGACGACTAGCGGGTCCTACGAGCAGTACTTC.